Listed below are T cell receptor beta chains from one sample, sequenced in a study of T cell responses to AZD1222 COVID-19 vaccine. Here immunoSEQ multiplex PCR was the method, and the copy in TCRdb shows in-frame clones only, minus some. Of approximately 110,000 clones listed, about 87% are singletons. Source: peripheral blood, taken 28 days after the second AZD1222 dose. The receptors derive from an adult who received the AZD1222 COVID-19 vaccine. CDR3s include the opening cysteine and the closing phenylalanine or tryptophan. D genes are given only for firm matches. Size is stated for part of the rows, as once, few or many counts, or as a class when the clone is expanded.

V gene: TRBV4-3; J gene: TRBJ1-6; D gene: -; clone size: -; CDR3 protein: CASSQDGRGGNSPLHF; CDR3 DNA: TGCGCCAGCAGCCAAGATGGCAGGGGAGGGAATTCACCCCTCCACTTT
V gene: TRBV5-1; J gene: TRBJ2-5; D gene: TRBD1; clone size: -; CDR3 protein: CASSRDRVSETQYF; CDR3 DNA: TGCGCCAGCAGCCGCGACAGGGTTTCGGAGACCCAGTACTTC
V gene: TRBV7-6; J gene: TRBJ1-4; D gene: TRBD1; clone size: -; CDR3 protein: CASSDDRGSVSTNEKLFF; CDR3 DNA: TGTGCCAGCAGTGACGACAGGGGGAGTGTTTCAACTAATGAAAAACTGTTTTTT
V gene: TRBV7-2; J gene: TRBJ1-6; D gene: -; clone size: -; CDR3 protein: CASSLAVGSSYNSPLHF; CDR3 DNA: TGTGCCAGCAGCTTAGCGGTAGGGAGCTCCTATAATTCACCCCTCCACTTT
V gene: TRBV12-3/TRBV12-4; J gene: TRBJ1-1; D gene: -; clone size: -; CDR3 protein: CASSQDSEAFF; CDR3 DNA: TGTGCCAGCAGCCAAGACAGTGAAGCTTTCTTT
V gene: TRBV21-1; J gene: TRBJ1-1; D gene: -; clone size: -; CDR3 protein: CASRLEVDTEAFF; CDR3 DNA: TGTGCCAGCAGATTAGAAGTGGACACTGAAGCTTTCTTT
V gene: TRBV7-2; J gene: TRBJ2-1; D gene: -; clone size: few; CDR3 protein: CASSPQGWGDNEQFF; CDR3 DNA: TGTGCCAGCAGCCCACAGGGATGGGGAGACAATGAGCAGTTCTTC
V gene: TRBV10-3; J gene: TRBJ2-5; D gene: -; clone size: -; CDR3 protein: CAISEGGSTQETQYF; CDR3 DNA: TGTGCCATCAGTGAAGGGGGGTCGACCCAAGAGACCCAGTACTTC
V gene: TRBV9; J gene: TRBJ2-2; D gene: -; clone size: -; CDR3 protein: CASSPNAGSNTGELFF; CDR3 DNA: TGTGCCAGCAGCCCTAACGCGGGGTCGAACACCGGGGAGCTGTTTTTT
V gene: TRBV6-1; J gene: TRBJ2-7; D gene: -; clone size: -; CDR3 protein: CASSEVGYEQYF; CDR3 DNA: TGTGCCAGCAGTGAAGTTGGTTACGAGCAGTACTTC
V gene: TRBV5-1; J gene: TRBJ1-1; D gene: -; clone size: -; CDR3 protein: CASSPGSMNTEAFF; CDR3 DNA: TGCGCCAGCAGCCCAGGGTCAATGAACACTGAAGCTTTCTTT
V gene: TRBV3-1/TRBV3-2; J gene: TRBJ1-6; D gene: TRBD1; clone size: -; CDR3 protein: CASSQYDRASNSPLHF; CDR3 DNA: TGTGCCAGCAGCCAGTATGACAGGGCTAGTAATTCACCCCTCCACTTT
V gene: TRBV5-1; J gene: TRBJ2-3; D gene: TRBD2; clone size: -; CDR3 protein: CASSSTPGLATDTQYF; CDR3 DNA: TGCGCCAGCAGCTCCACCCCGGGACTAGCTACAGATACGCAGTATTTT
V gene: TRBV6-5; J gene: TRBJ1-3; D gene: TRBD1; clone size: -; CDR3 protein: CASSFDRAGNTIYF; CDR3 DNA: TGTGCCAGCAGCTTCGACAGGGCTGGAAACACCATATATTTT
V gene: TRBV28; J gene: TRBJ1-4; D gene: -; clone size: few; CDR3 protein: CASSLLGSLNEKLFF; CDR3 DNA: TGTGCCAGCAGTTTACTGGGCAGCCTTAATGAAAAACTGTTTTTT
V gene: TRBV18; J gene: TRBJ2-6; D gene: TRBD1; clone size: -; CDR3 protein: CASSTTGGFGGANVLTF; CDR3 DNA: TGTGCCAGCTCAACGACAGGGGGCTTTGGAGGGGCCAACGTCCTGACTTTC
V gene: TRBV28; J gene: TRBJ1-3; D gene: -; clone size: -; CDR3 protein: CASSPPPAGNTIYF; CDR3 DNA: TGTGCCAGCAGTCCACCCCCAGCTGGAAACACCATATATTTT
V gene: TRBV7-3; J gene: TRBJ2-2; D gene: TRBD2; clone size: -; CDR3 protein: CASSPGLAGVTGELFF; CDR3 DNA: TGTGCCAGCAGCCCGGGACTAGCGGGTGTTACCGGGGAGCTGTTTTTT
V gene: TRBV2; J gene: TRBJ2-5; D gene: -; clone size: few; CDR3 protein: CASSETLQETQYF; CDR3 DNA: TGTGCCAGCAGTGAGACACTACAAGAGACCCAGTACTTC
V gene: TRBV6-5; J gene: TRBJ1-1; D gene: -; clone size: -; CDR3 protein: CASSTQVNTEAFF; CDR3 DNA: TGTGCCAGCAGTACACAGGTGAACACTGAAGCTTTCTTT
V gene: TRBV18; J gene: TRBJ1-6; D gene: TRBD1; clone size: -; CDR3 protein: CASSPGQENSPLHF; CDR3 DNA: TGTGCCAGCTCGCCGGGACAGGAGAATTCACCCCTCCACTTT
V gene: TRBV18; J gene: TRBJ2-1; D gene: -; clone size: -; CDR3 protein: CASSPASSWLASFNEQFF; CDR3 DNA: TGTGCCAGCTCGCCCGCCTCGAGCTGGCTAGCGTCATTTAATGAGCAGTTCTTC
V gene: TRBV10-3; J gene: TRBJ2-7; D gene: TRBD1; clone size: -; CDR3 protein: CAISDLRDRGYEQYF; CDR3 DNA: TGTGCCATCAGTGACCTCCGGGACAGGGGCTACGAGCAGTACTTC
V gene: TRBV28; J gene: TRBJ1-5; D gene: TRBD1; clone size: -; CDR3 protein: CASSPWTGDSNQPQHF; CDR3 DNA: TGTGCCAGCAGTCCATGGACAGGGGACAGCAATCAGCCCCAGCATTTT
V gene: TRBV7-2; J gene: TRBJ2-2; D gene: -; clone size: -; CDR3 protein: CASSFVTNTGELFF; CDR3 DNA: TGTGCCAGCAGCTTTGTCACGAACACCGGGGAGCTGTTTTTT
V gene: TRBV6-2/TRBV6-3; J gene: TRBJ2-2; D gene: TRBD1; clone size: -; CDR3 protein: CASSYSYTGTDPNTGELFF; CDR3 DNA: TGTGCCAGCAGTTACTCGTACACCGGGACAGATCCGAACACCGGGGAGCTGTTTTTT
V gene: TRBV7-2; J gene: TRBJ2-7; D gene: TRBD1; clone size: -; CDR3 protein: CASRPPGTGNYEQYF; CDR3 DNA: TGTGCCAGCAGACCTCCGGGGACAGGGAACTACGAGCAGTACTTC